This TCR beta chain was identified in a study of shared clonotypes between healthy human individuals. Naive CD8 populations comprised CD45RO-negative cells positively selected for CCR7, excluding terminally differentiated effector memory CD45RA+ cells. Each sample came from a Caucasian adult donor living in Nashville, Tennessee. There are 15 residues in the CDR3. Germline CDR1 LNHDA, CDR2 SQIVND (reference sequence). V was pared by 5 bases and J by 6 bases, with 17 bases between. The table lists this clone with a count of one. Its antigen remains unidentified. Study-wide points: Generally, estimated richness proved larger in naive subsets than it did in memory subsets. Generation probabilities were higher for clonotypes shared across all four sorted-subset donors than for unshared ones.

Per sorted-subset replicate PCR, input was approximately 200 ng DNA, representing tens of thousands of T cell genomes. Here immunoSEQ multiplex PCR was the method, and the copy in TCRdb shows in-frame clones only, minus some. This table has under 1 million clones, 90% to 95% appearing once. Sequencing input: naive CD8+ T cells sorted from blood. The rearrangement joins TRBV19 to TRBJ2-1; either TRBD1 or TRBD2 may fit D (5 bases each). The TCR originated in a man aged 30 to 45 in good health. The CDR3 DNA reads TGTGCCAGTAGTTGGGGGTCAGAAGGCATCAATGAGCAGTTCTTC. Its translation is CASSWGSEGINEQFF.